This T cell receptor beta chain was retrieved from a study of CD8 T cells in Susac syndrome (dated by TCRdb to the late 2010s). Some background on the complete study: Repertoire sequencing was used to test whether CD8+ T cell activation and differentiation in Susac syndrome was antigen driven. The clonality of the CD8+ T cell repertoire was compared across approximately eleven healthy donors, some 14 Susac syndrome patients and roughly 16 multiple sclerosis patients.

General study outcomes and caveats: The number of individuals in the TCR sequencing and HLA analysis was recognized as being relatively small.

RNA was extracted with the RNeasy kit and 0.5 to 1 ug was reverse transcribed using random hexamers. The immunoSEQ multiplex PCR assay, which covers 54 Vbeta and 13 Jbeta segments, was used to amplify TCR beta CDR3 regions. PCR amplification bias was corrected using a synthetic template baseline for primer optimization and computational correction. The source study handled its data this way. Reads were annotated to V, D and J genes according to IMGT and were analyzed with immunoSEQ Analyzer, with only productive sequences retained. To calculate clonality, Shannon entropy was normalized by log2 of the number of productive unique sequences and then subtracted from one. For each patient and control, public and private clones were evaluated within the 100 most prevalent clones. Clones were defined as Susac-specific if absent from the healthy and MS cohorts, from 900 to 1,200 published viral clones and from other ImmuneACCESS disease sequences. TCRdb trimmed public reads at Q25 via fastp, called clones via MiXCR and kept in-frame beta chains. Each entry merges the rows of one CDR3 protein and shows their most common DNA and genes. These V and J calls derive from TCRdb rather than the authors' analysis. For this sample there are fewer than 350,000 distinct CDR3 sequences; almost 85% appear just once. The ten largest clones capture around 0.22% of the sample.

In the case of this clonotype: Its antigen is still unknown. No qualities accompany the bases; no much larger clone lies one base away.

High-throughput TCR beta sequencing profiled peripheral blood CD8+ and CD4+ T cells from healthy donors, Susac syndrome patients and multiple sclerosis patients. The multiple sclerosis controls were treatment-naive patients who had stable or active relapsing-remitting disease and met the revised McDonald criteria. CD8+ TEMRA cells were enriched by FACS, while bulk CD8+ and CD4+ T cells were purified by magnetic negative isolation. Blood was collected in EDTA tubes and processed within 24 hours, with PBMCs isolated through density gradient centrifugation. PBMCs destined for TCR sequencing were cryopreserved in liquid nitrogen and later thawed in a 37 °C water bath. Purity of sorted or isolated CD4+, CD8+ and CD8+ TEMRA cells was at least 90%. The receptor was isolated from a human donor with multiple sclerosis. Source material: CD8+ T cells from PBMCs.

This receptor has the CDR3 CSARPWDGYEQYF. The nucleotides read TGCAGTGCTCGACCTTGGGACGGCTACGAGCAGTACTTC. The sequence is built from TRBV20-1 and TRBJ2-7; the D segment might be TRBD1 or TRBD2, since each matches 5 bases. The junction shows trimming of 5 bases on V and 3 bases on J, plus 14 bases between the germline ends. The germline V gene (reference sequence) yields DFQATT for CDR1 and SNEGSKA for CDR2. Taken from cysteine to phenylalanine, the CDR3 has 13 residues. Only the CDR3 DNA stays, 39 bases, in frame from base 1.